This passage covers 30 T cell receptor beta chains from one sample sequenced in a study of T cells after yellow fever vaccination. TCRdb analysed the 5' RACE reads with MiXCR anew, one entry per CDR3 protein. The table has about 340,000 distinct CDR3 sequences, around 12% seen once. The sample in question was CD4+ T cells sorted from PBMCs, obtained 15 days after the yellow fever booster vaccination. The receptors derive from a man between 18 and 29 years old who received the YFV17D yellow fever vaccine.

This clonotype was picked up many times. The rearrangement joins TRBV19 to TRBJ1-6, with 7 bases fitting TRBD1. The germline gives CDR1 LNHDA, CDR2 SQIVND (reference sequence). V trimming: 10 bases; J trimming: 4 bases; junction bases outside the gene matches: 4. The CDR3 spans 13 residues. CDR3 nucleotides: TGTGCCACCAGGACAGGTTATAATTCACCCCTCCACTTT. Amino acid sequence: CATRTGYNSPLHF.

V usage is TRBV20-1 and J usage is TRBJ2-5; no definite D call. CDR1 is DFQATT, CDR2 SNEGSKA, per germline (reference sequence). The V and J ends lost 5 bases and 5 bases respectively, with 9 bases between them. The CDR3 spans 11 residues. Here the CDR3 DNA reads TGCAGTGCTGTGGCGAGGGAGACCCAGTACTTC. This sequence encodes CSAVARETQYF.

The genes are TRBV3-1 and TRBJ2-3; D not certain. Germline V gives CDR1 LGHDT, CDR2 YNNKEL (reference sequence). Trimming removed 4 bases from V and 3 bases from J, with 8 bases in between. The CDR3 sequence is 13 residues long. CDR3 sequence reads: CASSRSRTDTQYF. The CDR3 nucleotides read TGTGCCAGCAGCCGGTCCAGAACAGATACGCAGTATTTT.

This clonotype appeared a few times. The rearrangement uses TRBV7-2 and TRBJ1-5; D is unresolved. With 1 base removed from V and 3 bases from J, the gap between germline ends came to 10 bases. This CDR3 is 15 amino acids long. Germline V gene lookup returns CDR1 SGHTA and CDR2 FQGNSA. The DNA of the CDR3 is TGTGCCAGCAGCTTAGTTGTTGGGAACAATCAGCCCCAGCATTTT. This translates into CASSLVVGNNQPQHF.

The chain is built from TRBV3-1 and TRBJ2-3; 15 bases agree with TRBD2. The germline V gene encodes CDR1 LGHDT and CDR2 YNNKEL (reference sequence). Unmatched junction bases numbered 5, after V lost 4 bases and J lost 6 bases. The CDR3 runs to 16 residues. The CDR3 region has the DNA TGTGCCAGCAGCCTATGGACTAGCGGGAGGGAGGATACGCAGTATTTT. Translated: CASSLWTSGREDTQYF.

This clonotype appeared a few times. The CDR3 loop reads CASSHRVPYEQYV. The CDR3 DNA is TGTGCCAGCAGCCACAGGGTCCCCTACGAGCAGTACGTC. The chain employs TRBV6-2 or TRBV6-3 and TRBJ2-7, with a tentative D call TRBD1 (6 bases). Germline loops: CDR1 MNHEY, CDR2 SVGEGT. Trimming removed 6 bases at V and 2 bases at J, with 11 bases between. The CDR3 totals 13 residues.

The rearrangement joins TRBV5-1 to TRBJ2-5; maybe TRBD2 (5 bases). This CDR3 contains 14 residues. Trimming removed 0 bases from V and 9 bases from J, with 15 bases in between. The germline CDR1 and CDR2 sequences are SGHRS and YFSETQ. The CDR3 is CASSLDSVKRAQYF. The CDR3 DNA follows: TGCGCCAGCAGCTTGGACAGCGTCAAGAGGGCCCAGTACTTC.

The V call is TRBV10-3, the J call TRBJ1-3; TRBD1 is a possible D gene (6 bases). V was pared by 2 bases and J by 0 bases, with 8 bases between. CDR3 length: 15 amino acids. The germline V gene encodes CDR1 ENHRY and CDR2 SYGVKD. The CDR3: CAISEGQNSGNTIYF. As DNA, the CDR3 is TGTGCCATCAGTGAGGGACAGAACTCTGGAAACACCATATATTTT.

This clonotype was counted only a few times. This chain joins TRBV2 and TRBJ2-7; 7 bases fit TRBD1. After removal of 0 bases from V and 2 bases from J, the junction contained 4 bases not matched to a gene. Germline assignment: CDR1 SNHLY and CDR2 FYNNEI. The CDR3 runs 15 residues. CDR3 residues: CASSEAGTVAYEQYV. DNA of the CDR3: TGTGCCAGCAGTGAAGCGGGGACAGTGGCCTACGAGCAGTACGTC.

The chain recombines TRBV7-2 with TRBJ2-7; D may be TRBD1 (6 bases). This CDR3 contains 14 residues. Germline CDR1 is SGHTA and CDR2 is FQGNSA. V was cut by 5 bases and J by 2 bases, with 13 bases left in between. CDR3 residues: CASSRQTGPYEQYF. Here the CDR3 DNA reads TGTGCCAGCAGCCGGCAGACAGGACCCTACGAGCAGTACTTC.

This clonotype was recorded a few times. This chain connects TRBV5-6 to TRBJ2-3; 8 bases fit TRBD1. Looked up from germline, CDR1 is SGHDT and CDR2 is YYEEEE. V lost 1 base and J lost 4; bases outside the gene matches: 8. The CDR3 is 16 residues long. CDR3 sequence (DNA): TGTGCCAGCAGCTTGTGGACAGGGTCTATAGCAGATACGCAGTATTTT. It codes for CASSLWTGSIADTQYF.

The V and J genes are TRBV28 and TRBJ2-3; 9 nucleotides line up with TRBD2. CDR1 is MDHEN and CDR2 is SYDVKM in the germline V gene. This CDR3 has 13 amino acids. The V segment lost 8 bases and the J segment 7 bases; nucleotides outside the gene matches: 7. CDR3 in DNA: TGTGCCAGCGGGCGGGGGGGCCGTAATACGCAGTATTTT. Its translation: CASGRGGRNTQYF. Based on the CDR3 plus reference TRBV28 and TRBJ2-3, the full variable domain is DVKVTQSSRYLVKRTGEKVFLECVQDMDHENMFWYRQDPGLGLRLIYFSYDVKMKEKGDIPEGYSVSREKKERFSLILESASTNQTSMYLCASGRGGRNTQYFGPGTRLTVL.

The chain carries TRBV5-1 and TRBJ1-3, with a tentative D call TRBD1 (6 bases). Germline CDR1 reads SGHRS; CDR2 reads YFSETQ. Trimming stripped 0 bases from V and 0 bases from J, with 13 bases between. The CDR3 loop spans 17 amino acids. CDR3 nucleotide sequence: TGCGCCAGCAGCTTGGACAGGGCCCCCTTCTCTGGAAACACCATATATTTT. Amino acids: CASSLDRAPFSGNTIYF.

The chain joins TRBV7-2 to TRBJ2-5; D is unresolved. From germline, CDR1 is SGHTA and CDR2 FQGNSA. The CDR3 extends over 12 amino acids. V lost 2 bases, J lost 5 bases, and 6 bases lay in between. The CDR3 region has the DNA TGTGCCAGCAGCTTAATGGGGGAGACCCAGTACTTC. It yields the protein CASSLMGETQYF. Combining the CDR3 with reference TRBV7-2 and TRBJ2-5 gives the whole variable domain GAGVSQSPSNKVTEKGKDVELRCDPISGHTALYWYRQSLGQGLEFLIYFQGNSAPDKSGLPSDRFSAERTGGSVSTLTIQRTQQEDSAVYLCASSLMGETQYFGPGTRLLVL.

Concerning this clonotype itself: At one end the junction does not follow the germline gene, possibly because of a read error. This chain joins TRBV2 and TRBJ2-5, with D tentatively TRBD2 (5 bases). The CDR3 runs 12 residues. Germline CDR1 reads SNHLY; CDR2 reads FYNNEI. This chain's CDR3 is CDSTFGEETQYF. The CDR3 coding sequence is TGTGACAGCACCTTCGGGGAGGAGACCCAGTACTTC.

J is TRBJ2-1 and V is TRBV19; 8 bases are shared with TRBD1. This CDR3 comprises 16 residues. CDR1 LNHDA and CDR2 SQIVND come from the germline V gene (reference sequence). V was clipped by 1 base and J by 2 bases; unmatched bases: 4. This CDR3 is CASSIGRQGPYNEQFF. The CDR3 DNA reads as TGTGCCAGTAGTATAGGGAGACAGGGGCCCTACAATGAGCAGTTCTTC.

The chain links TRBV7-2 to TRBJ2-3, with 8 bases fitting TRBD2. Germline V CDR1 and CDR2: SGHTA, FQGNSA. The V segment lost 3 bases and the J segment 3 bases; nucleotides outside the gene matches: 5. This CDR3 is built from 15 residues. In DNA, the CDR3 is TGTGCCAGCAGCTTCAAAGCGGGGGTGACAGATACGCAGTATTTT. Translating gives CASSFKAGVTDTQYF.

This clonotype occurred a few times. The chain recombines TRBV5-1 with TRBJ2-5; D is tentatively TRBD1 or TRBD2 (5 bases each). Germline V gene lookup returns CDR1 SGHRS and CDR2 YFSETQ. Trimming took 5 bases from V and 10 from J, leaving 6 bases between them. This CDR3 has 9 residues. CDR3 in amino acids: CASRRGQYF. The CDR3 DNA sequence: TGCGCCAGCAGGAGGGGCCAGTACTTC.

This clonotype came up many times. V gene TRBV4-2 combines with J gene TRBJ2-5; TRBD2 matches at 9 bases. V gave up 1 base and J gave up 4 bases; unmatched junction bases: 7. This CDR3 contains 16 residues. Germline V gene lookup returns CDR1 LGHNA and CDR2 YNFKEQ. CDR3 amino acids: CASSQGGGGAGETQYF. The CDR3 DNA is TGTGCCAGCAGCCAAGGTGGCGGGGGGGCCGGAGAGACCCAGTACTTC.

This clonotype was detected only a few times. The chain carries TRBV20-1 and TRBJ1-5, with D unclear. Germline assignment: CDR1 DFQATT and CDR2 SNEGSKA (reference sequence). CDR3 length: 12 amino acids. With 3 bases removed from V and 0 bases from J, the gap between germline ends came to 3 bases. The CDR3 nucleotides are TGCAGTGCTAGTCTTAGCAATCAGCCCCAGCATTTT. It codes for CSASLSNQPQHF.

This clonotype came up a few times. The genes are TRBV19 and TRBJ2-7; no definite D call. The germline CDR1 and CDR2 sequences are LNHDA and SQIVND (reference sequence). The CDR3 has 12 residues. Deletions cut 3 bases from V and 7 bases from J, with 10 bases between. DNA of the CDR3: TGTGCCAGTAGTATCGGCAGGACGGAGCAGTACTTC. Amino acids: CASSIGRTEQYF. Full variable domain (remainder filled in from reference TRBV19 and TRBJ2-7): DGGITQSPKYLFRKEGQNVTLSCEQNLNHDAMYWYRQDPGQGLRLIYYSQIVNDFQKGDIAEGYSVSREKKESFPLTVTSAQKNPTAFYLCASSIGRTEQYFGPGTRLTVT.

The J gene is TRBJ2-1, the V gene TRBV6-5; 7 bases align to TRBD2. The germline V gene encodes CDR1 MNHEY and CDR2 SVGAGI. The trim removed 10 bases at V and 2 bases at J, leaving 5 bases unmatched. CDR3 length: 13 residues. The CDR3 DNA follows: TGTGCCATCCGCGGGGGAACCTACAATGAGCAGTTCTTC. This translates into CAIRGGTYNEQFF.

This clonotype was detected ten times or more. The chain joins TRBV7-2 to TRBJ1-6; D remains ambiguous. V lost 1 base, J lost 4 bases, and 8 bases lay in between. This CDR3 spans 15 amino acids. The germline CDR1 and CDR2 sequences are SGHTA and FQGNSA. The CDR3: CASSLGPGYNSPLHF. As DNA, the CDR3 is TGTGCCAGCAGCTTAGGTCCAGGTTATAATTCACCCCTCCACTTT.

On this clonotype itself: The junction differs from germline at one of its ends, possibly a read error. This rearrangement joins TRBV7-2 to TRBJ2-5; a weak D match, TRBD1 (6 bases). The CDR3 is 13 amino acids. Germline V gene sequence: CDR1 SGHTA, CDR2 FQGNSA. DNA for the CDR3: TGTGCCAGCGCCACCCACGGGACAAGAGAGACACACTTC. Translated, it gives CASATHGTRETHF.

V is TRBV25-1 and J is TRBJ2-2, with 9 bases fitting TRBD2. CDR1 and CDR2 from the germline V gene are MGHDK and SYGVNS. With 2 bases clipped from V and 6 bases from J, the junction kept 7 bases outside the gene matches. CDR3 length: 16 amino acids. The DNA of the CDR3 is TGTGCCAGCAGTGAAACCAGCGGGGGGTTCGCCGGGGAGCTGTTTTTT. Amino acid sequence: CASSETSGGFAGELFF. Together with reference TRBV25-1 and TRBJ2-2, the CDR3 gives the full variable domain: EADIYQTPRYLVIGTGKKITLECSQTMGHDKMYWYQQDPGMELHLIHYSYGVNSTEKGDLSSESTVSRIRTEHFPLTLESARPSHTSQYLCASSETSGGFAGELFFGEGSRLTVL.

A few counts support this clonotype. The rearrangement joins TRBV20-1 to TRBJ2-3; D ambiguous. The V end was cut by 4 bases, the J end by 5 bases, with 7 bases between. The germline V gene encodes CDR1 DFQATT and CDR2 SNEGSKA (reference sequence). The CDR3 runs 11 residues. The CDR3 spells CSATWLDTQYF. For the CDR3, the DNA is TGCAGTGCTACCTGGTTAGATACGCAGTATTTT.

This chain uses TRBV27 with TRBJ1-6; no clear D gene. Germline V gene sequence: CDR1 MNHEY, CDR2 SMNVEV (reference sequence). CDR3 size: 16 residues. V lost 6 bases, J lost 0 bases, and 12 bases lay in between. The CDR3 sequence: CASRRISSSYNSPLHF. The CDR3 DNA reads as TGTGCCAGCAGGAGAATATCCAGCTCCTATAATTCACCCCTCCACTTT.

V is TRBV7-3 and J is TRBJ2-3, with TRBD1 as a possible D gene (5 bases). Germline V lookup: CDR1 SGHTA, CDR2 FQGTGA. V gave up 2 bases and J gave up 4 bases, with 22 bases separating them. This CDR3 region has 18 residues. DNA of the CDR3: TGTGCCAGCAGCTTACGGTCAGGGCCGACCTTACGCGCAGATACGCAGTATTTT. Protein product: CASSLRSGPTLRADTQYF.

This clonotype has just a few counts. The chain is built from TRBV29-1 and TRBJ1-2, with TRBD1 matching over 7 bases. The CDR3 has 11 residues. The V segment lost 7 bases and the J segment 6 bases; nucleotides outside the gene matches: 5. From germline, CDR1 is SQVTM and CDR2 ANQGSEA. CDR3 DNA: TGCAGCGACTGGGACAGAGATGGCTACACCTTC. Its translation: CSDWDRDGYTF.

This clonotype was observed a handful of times. V and J are TRBV5-1 and TRBJ1-2; D is perhaps TRBD1 (5 bases). Trimming left V 0 bases short and J 7 bases short, with 10 bases between. The germline V gene has CDR1 SGHRS and CDR2 YFSETQ. The CDR3 runs 13 residues. The CDR3 DNA sequence: TGCGCCAGCAGCTTGGAGAACGGGGCTGGCTACACCTTC. Translation: CASSLENGAGYTF.